This TCR beta chain came from a study of CD8+CD57+ T cells in acquired aplastic anemia. For the study at large: Mean yield of DNA from sorted CD4+ and CD8+ cells was 3 to 3.5 ug. CD4+ cells from healthy donors averaged around 10 million reads. The study's findings and limits: No significant patient-versus-control difference appeared in CD8+ Simpson's diversity.

V lost 7 bases and J 2 bases, leaving 21 bases between the germline ends. CDR1 is MNHNS and CDR2 is SASEGT in the germline V gene. The CDR3 has 17 residues. The TCR beta profiling, which covered VDJ combination and CDR3 sequence, was carried out using genomic DNA as the template. TCRdb re-called the reads with MiXCR, one entry per CDR3 protein. The repertoire holds about 130,000 distinct CDR3 sequences, with around 50% as singletons. This clonotype showed up many times. The antigen is not known. This TCR was recovered from a human donor in good health, serving as a control. The material sequenced was sorted CD4+, CD8+, or CD8+CD57+ T cells (not recorded which) from PBMCs. The chain joins TRBV6-1 to TRBJ1-5; a possible D gene is TRBD1 (5 bases). The CDR3 coding sequence is TGTGCCAGCATCGGAATCTCTTCCGGGGGATGCAATCAGCCCCAGCATTTT. It specifies CASIGISSGGCNQPQHF.